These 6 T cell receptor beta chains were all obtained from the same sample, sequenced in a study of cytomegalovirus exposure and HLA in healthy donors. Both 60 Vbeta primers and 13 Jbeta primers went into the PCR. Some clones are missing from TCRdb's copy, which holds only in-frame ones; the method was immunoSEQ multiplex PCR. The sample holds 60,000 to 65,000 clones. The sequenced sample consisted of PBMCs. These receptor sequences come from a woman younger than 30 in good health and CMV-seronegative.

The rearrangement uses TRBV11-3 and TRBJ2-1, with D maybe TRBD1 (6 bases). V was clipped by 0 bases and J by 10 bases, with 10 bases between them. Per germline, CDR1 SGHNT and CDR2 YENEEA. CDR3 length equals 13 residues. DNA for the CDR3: TGTGCCAGCAGCTTAGACCGTGGACAGGAGCAGTTCTTC. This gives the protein CASSLDRGQEQFF.

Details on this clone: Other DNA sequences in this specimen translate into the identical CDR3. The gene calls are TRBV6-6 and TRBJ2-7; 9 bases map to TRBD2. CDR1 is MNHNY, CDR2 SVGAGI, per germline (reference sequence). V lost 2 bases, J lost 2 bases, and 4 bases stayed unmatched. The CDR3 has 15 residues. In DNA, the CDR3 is TGTGCCAGCAGTTACGAGACTAGCGGCGCCTACGAGCAGTACTTC. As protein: CASSYETSGAYEQYF.

The CDR3 reads CASTARGGAGYGYTF. The CDR3 DNA reads TGTGCCAGTACCGCACGCGGAGGGGCGGGCTATGGCTACACCTTC. The chain joins TRBV19 to TRBJ1-2; D may be TRBD1 (5 bases). The CDR3 sequence is 15 residues long. Looked up from germline, CDR1 is LNHDA and CDR2 is SQIVND (reference sequence). V was pared by 7 bases and J by 4 bases, with 19 bases between.

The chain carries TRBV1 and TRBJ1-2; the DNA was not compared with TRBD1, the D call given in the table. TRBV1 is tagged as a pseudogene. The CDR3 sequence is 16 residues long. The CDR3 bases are TGCACCAGCAGCCAAGACGTATCAGGGGGCACCTATGGCTACACCTTC. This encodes CTSSQDVSGGTYGYTF.

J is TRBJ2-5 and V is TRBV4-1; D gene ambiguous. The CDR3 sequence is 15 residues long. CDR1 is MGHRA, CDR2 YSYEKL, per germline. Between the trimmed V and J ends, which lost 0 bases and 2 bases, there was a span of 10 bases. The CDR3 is CASSQEGLQQETQYF. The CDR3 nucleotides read TGCGCCAGCAGCCAAGAGGGCCTTCAACAAGAGACCCAGTACTTC.

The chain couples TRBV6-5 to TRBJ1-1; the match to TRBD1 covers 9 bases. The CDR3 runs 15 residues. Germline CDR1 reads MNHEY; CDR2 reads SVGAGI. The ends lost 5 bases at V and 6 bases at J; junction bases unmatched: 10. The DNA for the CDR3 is TGTGCCAGCAGTAGCCGGGACAGGGAAATCTCTGAAGCTTTCTTT. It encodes CASSSRDREISEAFF.